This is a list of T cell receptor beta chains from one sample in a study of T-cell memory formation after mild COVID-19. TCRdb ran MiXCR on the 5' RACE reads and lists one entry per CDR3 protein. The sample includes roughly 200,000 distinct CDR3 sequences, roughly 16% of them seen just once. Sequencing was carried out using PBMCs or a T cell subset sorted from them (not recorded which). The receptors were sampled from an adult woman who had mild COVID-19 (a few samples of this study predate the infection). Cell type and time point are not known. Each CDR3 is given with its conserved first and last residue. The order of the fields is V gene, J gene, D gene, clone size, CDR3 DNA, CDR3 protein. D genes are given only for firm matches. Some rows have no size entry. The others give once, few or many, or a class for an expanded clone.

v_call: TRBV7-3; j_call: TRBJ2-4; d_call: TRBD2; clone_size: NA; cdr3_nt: TGTGCCAGCAGTCCTCCCCGTGGACTAGCGGGAGGGGTTAACATTCAGTACTTC; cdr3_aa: CASSPPRGLAGGVNIQYF
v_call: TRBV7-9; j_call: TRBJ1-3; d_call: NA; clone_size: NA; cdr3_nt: TGTGCCAGCAGCTTAGTTGGCAGCCCGACCATATATTTT; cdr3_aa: CASSLVGSPTIYF
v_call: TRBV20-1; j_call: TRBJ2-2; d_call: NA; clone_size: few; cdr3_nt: TGCAGTGCGTTCCCGTTGAACGGGGAGCTGTTTTTT; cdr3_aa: CSAFPLNGELFF
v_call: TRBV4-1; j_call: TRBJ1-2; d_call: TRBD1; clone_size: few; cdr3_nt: TGCGCCAGCAGCCTAGAAGGGACAGGAGCTTATGGCTACACCTTC; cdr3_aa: CASSLEGTGAYGYTF
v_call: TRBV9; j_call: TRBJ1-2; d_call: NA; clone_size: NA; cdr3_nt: TGTGCCAGCAGCCGCTTGTCGGGGGGCATCGGCTACACCTTC; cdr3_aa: CASSRLSGGIGYTF
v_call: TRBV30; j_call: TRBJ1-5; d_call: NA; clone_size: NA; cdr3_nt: TGTGCCTGGAGTACCCAGGGGAATCAGCCCCAGCATTTT; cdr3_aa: CAWSTQGNQPQHF
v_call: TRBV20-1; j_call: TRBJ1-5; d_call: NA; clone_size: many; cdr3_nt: TGCAGTGCTAGCAGTGCTCATAGCAATCAGCCCCAGCATTTT; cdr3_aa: CSASSAHSNQPQHF
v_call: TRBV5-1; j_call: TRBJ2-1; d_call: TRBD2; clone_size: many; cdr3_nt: TGCGCCAGCAGCTCGCCTGGACTAGCGGGGGCAAATGAGCAGTTCTTC; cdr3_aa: CASSSPGLAGANEQFF
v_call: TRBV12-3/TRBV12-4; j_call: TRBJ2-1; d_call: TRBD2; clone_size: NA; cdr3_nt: TGTGCCAGCTCCTGGGGGGGAAACAATGAGCAGTTCTTC; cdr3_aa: CASSWGGNNEQFF
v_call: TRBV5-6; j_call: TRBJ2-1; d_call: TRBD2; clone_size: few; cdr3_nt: TGTGCCAGCAGCATCCCTTCGGGGGGGCAGAGGAATGAGCAGTTCTTC; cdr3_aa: CASSIPSGGQRNEQFF
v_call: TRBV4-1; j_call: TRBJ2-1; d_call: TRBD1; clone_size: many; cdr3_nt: TGCGCCAGCAGCCAGGATGACAGGGCCGCCTACAATGAGCAGTTCTTC; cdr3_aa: CASSQDDRAAYNEQFF
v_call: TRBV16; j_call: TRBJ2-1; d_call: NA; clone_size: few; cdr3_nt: TGTGCCAGCAGCCAAGGGCCCCGGGAGCAGTTCTTC; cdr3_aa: CASSQGPREQFF
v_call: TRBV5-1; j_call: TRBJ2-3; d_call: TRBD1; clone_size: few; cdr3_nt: TGCGCCAGCAGCTCGGGGGACAGGGCCACAGATACGCAGTATTTT; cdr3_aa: CASSSGDRATDTQYF
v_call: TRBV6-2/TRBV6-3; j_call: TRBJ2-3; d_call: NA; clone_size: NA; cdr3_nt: TGTGCCAGCTGGGAGACAGCCACCAATACGCAGTATTTT; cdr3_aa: CASWETATNTQYF
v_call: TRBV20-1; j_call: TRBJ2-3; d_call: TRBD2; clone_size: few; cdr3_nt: TGCAGTGCTAGAGAAGGCGGGGGGGCATTGGATACGCAGTATTTT; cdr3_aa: CSAREGGGALDTQYF
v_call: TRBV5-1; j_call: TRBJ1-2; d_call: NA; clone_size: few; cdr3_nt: TGCGCCAGCAGCTTGGCCGAAAGGTATGGCTACACCTTC; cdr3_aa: CASSLAERYGYTF
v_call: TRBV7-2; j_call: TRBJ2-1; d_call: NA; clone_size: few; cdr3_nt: TGTGCCAGCAGCTCTCGCAGTGGCTTTTCCTACAATGAGCAGTTCTTC; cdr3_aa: CASSSRSGFSYNEQFF
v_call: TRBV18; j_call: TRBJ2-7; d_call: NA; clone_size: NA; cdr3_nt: TGTGCCAGCTCACCGGGGAACAACTACGAGCAGTACTTC; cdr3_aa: CASSPGNNYEQYF
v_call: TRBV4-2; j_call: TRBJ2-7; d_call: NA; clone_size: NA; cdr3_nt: TGTGCCAGCAGCCAAGATAGTTCGGCTACAATTTACGAGCAGTACTTC; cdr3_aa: CASSQDSSATIYEQYF
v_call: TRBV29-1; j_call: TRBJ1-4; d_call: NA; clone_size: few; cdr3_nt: TGCAGCGTGGGGGACACGAGGAATGAAAAACTGTTTTTT; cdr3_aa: CSVGDTRNEKLFF
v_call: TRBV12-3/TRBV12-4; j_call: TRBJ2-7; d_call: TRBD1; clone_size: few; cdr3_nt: TGTGCCAGCAGACCCACGACAGGGATCCACGAGCAGTACTTC; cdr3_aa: CASRPTTGIHEQYF
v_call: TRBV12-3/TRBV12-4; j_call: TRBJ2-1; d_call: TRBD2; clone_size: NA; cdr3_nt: TGTGCCAGCAGCCCGGGACTAGCGGTATACAATGAGCAGTTCTTC; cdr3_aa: CASSPGLAVYNEQFF
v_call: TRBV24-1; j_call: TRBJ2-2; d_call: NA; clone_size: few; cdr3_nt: TGTGCCACCAGTGATCACAGGGACTTCTCCGGGGAGCTGTTTTTT; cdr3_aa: CATSDHRDFSGELFF
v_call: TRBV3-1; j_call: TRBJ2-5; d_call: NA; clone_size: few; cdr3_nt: TGTGCCAGCAGCCACGGAGGACTACCCCAAGAGACCCAGTACTTC; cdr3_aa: CASSHGGLPQETQYF
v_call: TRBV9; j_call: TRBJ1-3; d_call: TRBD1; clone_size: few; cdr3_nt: TGTGCCAGCAGCGGCGGACAGGGGAGGCCTGGAAACACCATATATTTT; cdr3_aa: CASSGGQGRPGNTIYF
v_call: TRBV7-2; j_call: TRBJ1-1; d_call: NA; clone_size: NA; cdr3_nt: TGTGCCAGCAGTAGGGGTGGACAGTTAACGACTGAAGCTTTCTTT; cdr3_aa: CASSRGGQLTTEAFF
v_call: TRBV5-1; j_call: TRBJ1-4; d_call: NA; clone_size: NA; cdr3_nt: TGCGCCAGCAGCCCGGACAGCAATAATGAAAAACTGTTTTTT; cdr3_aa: CASSPDSNNEKLFF
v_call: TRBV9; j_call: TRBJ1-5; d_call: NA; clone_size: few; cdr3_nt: TGTGCCAGCAGCGTAGGATCGGTCAATCAGCCCCAGCATTTT; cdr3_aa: CASSVGSVNQPQHF
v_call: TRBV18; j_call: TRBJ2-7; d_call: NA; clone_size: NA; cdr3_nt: TGTGCCAGCTCACCAGCAGGGCGAAGCTCCTACGAGCAGTACTTC; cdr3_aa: CASSPAGRSSYEQYF
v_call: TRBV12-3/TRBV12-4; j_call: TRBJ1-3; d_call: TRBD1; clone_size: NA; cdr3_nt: TGTGCCAGCAGTAACAGGGGAAGTGGAAACACCATATATTTT; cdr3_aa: CASSNRGSGNTIYF